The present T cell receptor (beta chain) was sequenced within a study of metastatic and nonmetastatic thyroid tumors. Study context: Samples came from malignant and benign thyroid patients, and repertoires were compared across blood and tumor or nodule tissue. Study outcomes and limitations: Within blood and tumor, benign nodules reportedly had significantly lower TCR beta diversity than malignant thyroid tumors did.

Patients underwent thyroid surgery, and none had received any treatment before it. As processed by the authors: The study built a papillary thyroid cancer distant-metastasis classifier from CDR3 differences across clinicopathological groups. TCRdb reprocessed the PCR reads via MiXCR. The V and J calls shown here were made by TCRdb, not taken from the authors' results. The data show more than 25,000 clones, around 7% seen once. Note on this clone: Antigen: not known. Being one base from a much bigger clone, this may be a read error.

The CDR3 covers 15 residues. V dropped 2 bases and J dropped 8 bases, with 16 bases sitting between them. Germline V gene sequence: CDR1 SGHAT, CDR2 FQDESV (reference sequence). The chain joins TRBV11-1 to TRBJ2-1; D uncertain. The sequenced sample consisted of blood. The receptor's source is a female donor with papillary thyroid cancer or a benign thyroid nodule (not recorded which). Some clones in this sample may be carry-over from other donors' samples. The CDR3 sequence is CASSLWGWSGDEQFF. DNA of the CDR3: TGTGCCAGCAGCTTATGGGGTTGGAGTGGCGATGAGCAGTTCTTC.